This T cell receptor beta chain stems from a study of beta chain features in type 1 diabetes. Whole-study findings and limits: Moderate but significant shortening of TCRB CDR3s was recorded in all four CD4+ subsets from Type 1 diabetes patients. Whether TCRB rearrangement is influenced by HLA type was left unresolved in this analysis.

This clone was detected a few times. Its antigen is as yet unknown. Investigators reverse transcribed all isolated RNA, so they sequenced expressed TCRB transcripts. The method was immunoSEQ multiplex PCR; TCRdb's version includes in-frame clones alone and lacks a portion of them. The table includes a few hundred thousand clones, roughly 17% detected once. The authors sorted CD4+ naive, central memory, regulatory and stem cell-like memory cells via CD45RO/CCR7/CD25/CD127/CD95/CD27. Germline loops: CDR1 MGHRA, CDR2 YSYEKL. This CDR3 spans 16 amino acids. With V trimmed by 0 bases and J by 1 base, 6 bases remained unmatched.

The receptor was isolated from a man younger than 40 with type 1 diabetes. The V gene is TRBV4-1, the J gene TRBJ2-7, with 7 bases matching TRBD1. The sample taken for sequencing was naive CD4+ T cells from blood. The CDR3: CASSQERGRGSYEQYF. Here the CDR3 DNA reads TGCGCCAGCAGCCAAGAGAGGGGGCGAGGGTCCTACGAGCAGTACTTC.